These 11 T cell receptor beta chains share one sample of origin, sequenced in a study of blood T cell repertoires in COVID-19. Some clones are missing from TCRdb's copy, which holds only in-frame ones; the method was immunoSEQ multiplex PCR. The data contain 150,000 to 200,000 clones, approximately 84% of them seen just once; the ten biggest clones take up 20% to 25%. Source material: peripheral blood. The origin of the receptors is a woman aged 80 or older with acute or convalescent COVID-19.

The chain couples TRBV5-1 to TRBJ1-2; TRBD1 matches at 12 bases. The CDR3 contains 16 residues. Trimming took 7 bases from V and 7 from J; bases not matched to a gene: 14. CDR1 and CDR2 (germline): SGHRS, YFSETQ. CDR3 protein: CASHQVPGTGGAGYTF. As DNA, the CDR3 is TGCGCCAGCCACCAGGTACCCGGGACAGGGGGCGCTGGCTACACCTTC.

This sequence joins TRBV25-1 and TRBJ1-1; D is unclear. This CDR3 is built from 12 residues. V lost 3 bases to trimming and J lost 13 bases, with 15 bases between them. Germline-derived CDR1 and CDR2 are MGHDK and SYGVNS. CDR3 in DNA: TGTGCCAGCAGTGAGAGCCCCTCCGGGGTTTTCTTT. It encodes CASSESPSGVFF.

The V and J genes are TRBV12-3 or TRBV12-4 and TRBJ2-7, with a tentative D call TRBD2 (6 bases). Trimming removed 6 bases from V and 7 bases from J, with 16 bases in between. The CDR3 is 13 residues long. The CDR3 bases are TGTGCCAGCAGGCGGGACTCGGTGAGGGAGCAGTACTTC. This codes for CASRRDSVREQYF.

J is TRBJ1-1 and V is TRBV2; 9 bases are a match to TRBD1. Germline trimming cut 7 bases from V and 5 bases from J; bases unmatched to any gene: 8. Germline V gene data show CDR1 as SNHLY and CDR2 as FYNNEI. This CDR3 comprises 14 residues. Here the CDR3 DNA reads TGTGCCAGCACCAGACAGGGGGGAAGGACTGAAGCTTTCTTT. This sequence encodes CASTRQGGRTEAFF.

The CDR3 spells CSVGSGSVNTGELFF. CDR3 bases: TGCAGCGTTGGGAGCGGTAGCGTGAACACCGGGGAGCTGTTTTTT. J is TRBJ2-2 and V is TRBV29-1; D may be TRBD2 (5 bases). The ends were cut back, 4 bases at V and 1 base at J, with 13 bases in the middle. CDR1 is SQVTM, CDR2 ANQGSEA, per germline. CDR3 length equals 15 residues.

The chain joins TRBV6-5 to TRBJ2-1; possibly TRBD2 for D (6 bases). Looked up from germline, CDR1 is MNHEY and CDR2 is SVGAGI. V shed 0 bases and J shed 3 bases, with 12 bases lying between them. The CDR3 has 16 amino acids. This chain's CDR3 is CASSYSPSANYNEQFF. DNA for the CDR3: TGTGCCAGCAGTTACTCACCTAGCGCGAACTACAATGAGCAGTTCTTC.

This clone was observed a few times. J is TRBJ1-1 and V is TRBV18, with D tentatively TRBD1 (5 bases). Germline CDR1 reads KGHSH; CDR2 reads LQKENI. Trimming left V 3 bases short and J 1 base short, with 15 bases between. The CDR3 runs 16 residues. The DNA of the CDR3 is TGTGCCAGCTCACCTCAACCTCCAGGGTCGAACACTGAAGCTTTCTTT. Encoded protein: CASSPQPPGSNTEAFF.

In DNA form, the CDR3 reads TGCGCCAGCAGCCAAGAAATAGTCTCCTACGAGCAGTACTTC. Translation: CASSQEIVSYEQYF. This rearrangement joins TRBV4-1 to TRBJ2-7; D is unresolved. This CDR3 spans 14 amino acids. Germline V CDR1 and CDR2: MGHRA, YSYEKL. V shed 0 bases and J shed 0 bases, with 6 bases lying between them.

The chain joins TRBV2 to TRBJ2-1, with D unclear. This CDR3 has 20 amino acids. Looked up from germline, CDR1 is SNHLY and CDR2 is FYNNEI. Trimming took 2 bases from V and 8 from J, leaving 31 bases between them. DNA of the CDR3: TGTGCCAGCAGTGAACGGGTAGCCACAACCCATGCGTTAGTTAGTGATGAGCAGTTCTTC. Encoded protein: CASSERVATTHALVSDEQFF.

The chain carries TRBV9 and TRBJ2-7; possibly TRBD2 for D (5 bases). The ends were cut back, 4 bases at V and 6 bases at J, with 11 bases in the middle. CDR1 and CDR2 (germline): SGDLS, YYNGEE. The length of the CDR3 is 12 residues. The CDR3 reads CASSSTSFEQYF. The CDR3, as DNA: TGTGCCAGCAGCTCAACTAGTTTCGAGCAGTACTTC.

The chain uses TRBV5-5 and TRBJ1-1, with D perhaps matching TRBD1 (5 bases). V lost 4 bases to trimming and J lost 6 bases, with 19 bases between them. CDR1 is SGHKS and CDR2 is YYEKEE in the germline V gene (reference sequence). The CDR3 length is 15 residues. The CDR3 region has the DNA TGTGCCAGCAGCCCGTCGAGTCTCCCCAGGGCTGAAGCTTTCTTT. Encoded protein: CASSPSSLPRAEAFF.